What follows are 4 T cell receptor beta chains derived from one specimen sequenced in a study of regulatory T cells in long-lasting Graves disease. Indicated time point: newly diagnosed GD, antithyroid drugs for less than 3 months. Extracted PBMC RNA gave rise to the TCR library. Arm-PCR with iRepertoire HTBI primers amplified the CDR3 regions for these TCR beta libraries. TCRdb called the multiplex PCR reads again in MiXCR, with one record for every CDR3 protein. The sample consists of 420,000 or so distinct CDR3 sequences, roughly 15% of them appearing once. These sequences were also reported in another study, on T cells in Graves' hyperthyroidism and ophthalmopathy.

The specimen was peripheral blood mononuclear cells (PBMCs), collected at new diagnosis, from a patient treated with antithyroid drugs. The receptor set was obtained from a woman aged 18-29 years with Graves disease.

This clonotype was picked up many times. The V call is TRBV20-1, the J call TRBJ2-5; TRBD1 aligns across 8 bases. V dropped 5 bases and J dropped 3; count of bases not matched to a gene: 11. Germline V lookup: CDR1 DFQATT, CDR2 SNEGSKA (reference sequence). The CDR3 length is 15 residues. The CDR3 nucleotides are TGCAGTGCTGATCCCCGGACAGGGCTAAAAGAGACCCAGTACTTC. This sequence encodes CSADPRTGLKETQYF.

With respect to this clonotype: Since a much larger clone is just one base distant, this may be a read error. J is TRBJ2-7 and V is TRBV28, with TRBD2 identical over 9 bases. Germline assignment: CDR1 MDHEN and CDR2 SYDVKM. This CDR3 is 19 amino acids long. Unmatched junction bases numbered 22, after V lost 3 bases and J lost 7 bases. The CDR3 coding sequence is TGTGCCAGCAGTTTGAAGCTAGCGGGACCACTCAATCGGGCGAATGAGCAGTACTTC. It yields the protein CASSLKLAGPLNRANEQYF.

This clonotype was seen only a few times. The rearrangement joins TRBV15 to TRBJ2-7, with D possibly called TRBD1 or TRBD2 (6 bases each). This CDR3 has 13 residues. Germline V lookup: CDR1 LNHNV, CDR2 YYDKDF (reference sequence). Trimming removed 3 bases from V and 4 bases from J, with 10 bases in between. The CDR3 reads CATSSPGAYEQYF. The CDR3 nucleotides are TGTGCCACCAGCAGCCCGGGGGCTTACGAGCAGTACTTC.

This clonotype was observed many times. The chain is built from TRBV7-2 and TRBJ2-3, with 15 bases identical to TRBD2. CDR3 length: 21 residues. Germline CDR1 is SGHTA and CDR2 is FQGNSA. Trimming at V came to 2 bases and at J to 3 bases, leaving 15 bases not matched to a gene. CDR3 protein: CASSLRSWTSGRAGSTDTQYF. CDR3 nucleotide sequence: TGTGCCAGCAGCTTAAGGTCCTGGACTAGCGGGAGGGCGGGCTCAACAGATACGCAGTATTTT.